This TCR beta chain was identified during a study of naive and memory T cell subsets. CD4+ T cell IFNgamma after overnight CMV lysate exposure gave donor CMV status. Overall study results and limits: Over 90% of naive TCR sequences appeared only once, unlike memory subsets. A few larger clonotypes appeared in naive repertoires, especially CD8, possibly memory cells re-expressing CD45RA. RNA-based TCR counts may shift with T cell activation and differentiation.

The germline CDR1 and CDR2 sequences are MNHNY and SVGAGI (reference sequence). There are 13 residues in the CDR3. Deletions cut 3 bases from V and 4 bases from J, with 7 bases between. For this clonotype: Antigen: not known.

An equimolar mix of two oligonucleotides served as the beta constant-region primer for TRBC1 and TRBC2. Nested alpha and beta constant-region primers with the SP2 primer drove four PCR rounds on ligated cDNA. One entry per CDR3 protein, called by TCRdb with MiXCR from the UMI-ligation and nested PCR reads. The data contain roughly 100,000 distinct CDR3 sequences, more than 12% of them singletons. Material: naive CD8+ T cells from blood. This chain connects TRBV6-6 to TRBJ2-1; D call uncertain. The clonotype originates from a human donor in good health. The CDR3 DNA reads as TGTGCCAGCAGTTATGTAGGATACAATGAGCAGTTCTTC. It codes for CASSYVGYNEQFF.